The 14 T cell receptor beta chains below were found in one sample sequenced in a study of blood T cell repertoires in COVID-19. TCRdb's table, derived via immunoSEQ multiplex PCR, lists solely in-frame clones and lacks some. This repertoire shows more than 300,000 clones, 88% found once; its top ten account for under 2%. The specimen sequenced was peripheral blood. The origin of the receptors is a woman younger than 45 with COVID-19, enrolled during active disease.

The CDR3 DNA is TGCGCCAGCCGCATTGGGGGACAGGGAAAAACTGAAGCTTTCTTT. This codes for CASRIGGQGKTEAFF. V usage is TRBV23-1 and J usage is TRBJ1-1; 9 nucleotides align to TRBD1. TRBV23-1 is an ORF for which the function is uncertain. The CDR3 consists of 15 residues. The ends lost 8 bases at V and 5 bases at J; junction bases unmatched: 12.

This clone has just one count. V usage is TRBV2 and J usage is TRBJ2-1; 9 nucleotides agree with TRBD2. This CDR3 contains 15 residues. The J segment lost 5 bases and the V segment lost 1 base, leaving 3 bases of the junction unmatched. The germline V gene has CDR1 SNHLY and CDR2 FYNNEI. The chain's CDR3 is CASSEGIAGDNEQFF. The CDR3 coding sequence is TGTGCCAGCAGTGAAGGGATAGCGGGGGACAATGAGCAGTTCTTC.

V and J are TRBV27 and TRBJ1-4; tentative D call: TRBD1 (5 bases). CDR1 is MNHEY and CDR2 is SMNVEV in the germline V gene (reference sequence). Trimming shortened V by 8 bases and J by 2 bases, and 18 bases separated the two germline ends. The CDR3 has 16 residues. The CDR3 nucleotides read TGTGCCAGCGCCGTAATACCGGGACTTACTAATGAAAAACTGTTTTTT. It encodes CASAVIPGLTNEKLFF.

This chain uses TRBV6-5 with TRBJ1-2; D is possibly TRBD1 (6 bases). There are 13 residues in the CDR3. CDR1 is MNHEY, CDR2 SVGAGI, per germline. Trimming left V 7 bases short and J 8 bases short, with 17 bases between. The CDR3 reads CASTFGGSRGYTF. The DNA of the CDR3 is TGTGCCAGCACCTTTGGGGGCAGTCGGGGCTACACCTTC.

V and J are TRBV11-2 and TRBJ2-1; 9 bases are shared with TRBD2. Germline CDR1 reads SGHAT; CDR2 reads FQNNGV. The CDR3 sequence is 12 residues long. The ends lost 6 bases at V and 12 bases at J; junction bases unmatched: 6. In nucleotides, the CDR3 is TGTGCCAGCAGTTCCGGGACTAGCAGGCAGTTCTTC. The encoded protein is CASSSGTSRQFF.

This chain connects TRBV4-1 to TRBJ2-7; TRBD2 matches at 7 bases. This CDR3 is built from 15 residues. V trimming: 4 bases; J trimming: 5 bases; junction bases outside the gene matches: 11. Germline assignment: CDR1 MGHRA and CDR2 YSYEKL. CDR3 residues: CASSPGLGPRHEQYV. The CDR3 nucleotides read TGCGCCAGCAGCCCCGGACTAGGCCCCCGGCACGAGCAGTACGTC.

This chain links TRBV6-2 or TRBV6-3 with TRBJ1-5, with D perhaps TRBD1 (6 bases). This CDR3 has 15 residues. V gave up 2 bases and J gave up 7 bases, with 15 bases separating them. The germline V gene encodes CDR1 MNHEY and CDR2 SVGEGT. In DNA form, the CDR3 reads TGTGCCAGCAGTTACGTGGCAGGGGTCATACAGCCCCAGCATTTT. It translates to CASSYVAGVIQPQHF.

The chain carries TRBV18 and TRBJ2-7; D gene unclear. V lost 2 bases, J lost 3 bases, and 8 bases lay in between. The germline V gene encodes CDR1 KGHSH and CDR2 LQKENI. The CDR3 has 13 residues. CDR3 loop: CASSPTESYEQYV. CDR3 sequence (DNA): TGTGCCAGCTCACCAACTGAGAGCTACGAGCAGTACGTC.

The chain is built from TRBV7-9 and TRBJ1-5; no definite D call. Trimming took 5 bases from V and 1 from J, leaving 6 bases between them. CDR1 and CDR2 from the germline V gene are SEHNR and FQNEAQ (reference sequence). The CDR3 has 13 amino acids. The CDR3 bases are TGTGCCAGCAGCCACGAGAGCAATCAGCCCCAGCATTTT. It translates to CASSHESNQPQHF.

The chain employs TRBV19 and TRBJ2-3; the match to TRBD2 covers 12 bases. The ends lost 5 bases at V and 5 bases at J; junction bases unmatched: 5. The CDR3 runs 15 residues. Germline CDR1 reads LNHDA; CDR2 reads SQIVND (reference sequence). The CDR3 is CASSLAGGPGDTQYF. In DNA, the CDR3 is TGTGCCAGTAGTCTAGCGGGGGGGCCCGGAGATACGCAGTATTTT.

There are a few counts of this clone. The rearrangement links TRBV27 to TRBJ1-6, with D possibly matching TRBD1 (5 bases). Germline values: CDR1 MNHEY, CDR2 SMNVEV (reference sequence). Trimming took off 0 bases at V and 7 bases at J, with 16 bases between the two ends. The CDR3 loop spans 17 amino acids. The CDR3 coding sequence is TGTGCCAGCAGTTTATCGAGCCGGGTACGGGGGAATTCACCCCTCCACTTT. It is translated as CASSLSSRVRGNSPLHF.

V usage is TRBV15 and J usage is TRBJ2-7; tentatively, D is TRBD2 (5 bases). Per the germline V gene, CDR1 is LNHNV and CDR2 is YYDKDF (reference sequence). V gave up 0 bases and J gave up 9 bases, with 12 bases separating them. This CDR3 region has 13 residues. The CDR3 DNA is TGTGCCACCAGCAGAGAACTAGGACTTTGGCAGTACTTC. Translated: CATSRELGLWQYF.

This chain uses TRBV4-1 with TRBJ2-7, with D maybe TRBD2 (5 bases). This CDR3 has 22 amino acids. Germline V CDR1 and CDR2: MGHRA, YSYEKL. The V and J ends lost 1 base and 5 bases respectively, with 36 bases between them. In DNA form, the CDR3 reads TGCGCCAGCAGCCAAGGACTCCCCACCCTCGGTCCTTGGTTCGAGGGAACCCACGAGCAGTACGTC. It codes for CASSQGLPTLGPWFEGTHEQYV.

The chain carries TRBV6-5 and TRBJ2-1; no definite D call. Germline V lookup: CDR1 MNHEY, CDR2 SVGAGI. The CDR3 length is 15 residues. With 4 bases removed from V and 4 bases from J, the gap between germline ends came to 14 bases. CDR3 DNA: TGTGCCAGCAGTTCTATTGAGAGTACTTACAATGAGCAGTTCTTC. It yields the protein CASSSIESTYNEQFF.